These T cell receptor beta chains were read from a single sample in a study of blood T cell repertoires in COVID-19. Profiled with immunoSEQ multiplex PCR; TCRdb holds only in-frame clones, not every one. The sample has some 250,000 clones, roughly nine tenths seen once. Sequencing was done on a sample of PBMCs or T cells enriched from blood (not recorded which). These TCRs come from a human donor in a cohort exposed to, infected with or recovered from COVID-19 (not recorded which). The donor label of this sample is uncertain. CDR3s include the opening cysteine and the closing phenylalanine or tryptophan. D genes are given only for firm matches. The size field is filled for only some rows; it gives once, few, many or a size class.

>NA|TRBV7-9|TRBJ1-5|NA
CASSEQDQPQHF
TGTGCCAGCAGCGAACAAGATCAGCCCCAGCATTTT
>NA|TRBV7-8|TRBJ2-3|NA
CASSLWAGYADTQYF
TGTGCCAGCAGCCTATGGGCGGGATACGCAGATACGCAGTATTTT
>NA|TRBV7-2|TRBJ2-1|NA
CASRVGGALGNEQFF
TGTGCCAGCAGAGTGGGGGGGGCGCTGGGGAATGAGCAGTTCTTC
>NA|TRBV9|TRBJ2-1|NA
CASSVVGDEQFF
TGTGCCAGCAGCGTAGTAGGGGATGAACAGTTCTTC
>TRBD1|TRBV5-8|TRBJ1-2|NA
CASSLDRGNGYTF
TGTGCCAGCAGCCTCGACAGGGGGAACGGCTACACCTTC
>TRBD2|TRBV5-4|TRBJ2-2|NA
CASSLEAGAFTGELFF
TGTGCCAGCAGCTTAGAAGCGGGGGCCTTCACCGGGGAGCTGTTTTTT
>NA|TRBV19|TRBJ2-5|NA
CASSAHQKRGETQYF
TGTGCCAGTAGTGCCCACCAAAAGCGAGGGGAGACCCAGTACTTC
>TRBD1|TRBV11-2|TRBJ1-2|once
CASSLGRGQTGGGYTF
TGTGCCAGCAGCTTAGGCAGGGGGCAAACAGGAGGGGGCTACACCTTC
>NA|TRBV7-2|TRBJ1-1|NA
CASSLSPRGTEAFF
TGTGCCAGCAGCTTGAGCCCAAGGGGGACTGAAGCTTTCTTT
>NA|TRBV5-1|TRBJ1-1|NA
CASSLALNTEAFF
TGCGCCAGCAGCTTGGCCCTCAACACTGAAGCTTTCTTT
>NA|TRBV19|TRBJ2-2|NA
CASNEGGGTGELFF
TGTGCCAGTAATGAAGGGGGTGGGACCGGGGAGCTGTTTTTT
>NA|TRBV14|TRBJ1-2|NA
CASSPTDRYGYTF
TGTGCCAGCAGCCCTACAGACAGATATGGCTACACCTTC
>TRBD1|TRBV7-9|TRBJ1-6|NA
CASNPTGGLEPLHF
TGTGCCAGCAACCCGACAGGGGGGCTGGAACCCCTCCACTTT
>NA|TRBV2|TRBJ1-1|NA
CASSEVGAQSEAFF
TGTGCCAGCAGTGAAGTGGGGGCGCAGTCTGAAGCTTTCTTT
>NA|TRBV11-2|TRBJ1-5|NA
CASSLEGGAGQPQHF
TGTGCCAGCAGCTTAGAAGGGGGGGCGGGACAGCCCCAGCATTTT
>TRBD2|TRBV4-3|TRBJ2-1|NA
CASSQEVRSGGLLRRDNEQFF
TGCGCCAGCAGCCAAGAGGTCCGTAGCGGGGGATTATTGCGAAGGGACAATGAGCAGTTCTTC
>TRBD1|TRBV19|TRBJ1-1|once
CASSMGQGRTEAFF
TGTGCCAGTAGTATGGGACAGGGAAGGACTGAAGCTTTCTTT
>NA|TRBV6-5|TRBJ1-6|NA
CASSYSGGQNSPLHF
TGTGCCAGCAGTTACTCGGGTGGACAGAATTCACCCCTCCACTTT
>NA|TRBV18|TRBJ1-3|NA
CASSPQDIRNTIYF
TGTGCCAGCTCACCACAGGACATAAGAAACACCATATATTTT
>NA|TRBV19|TRBJ1-5|NA
CASRSIGARNQPQHF
TGTGCCAGTAGGTCGATAGGGGCCCGCAATCAGCCCCAGCATTTT
>TRBD1|TRBV10-3|TRBJ1-5|NA
CAISASRGNQPQHF
TGTGCCATCAGTGCGAGCAGGGGGAATCAGCCCCAGCATTTT
>TRBD1|TRBV3-1/TRBV3-2|TRBJ1-1|NA
CASSQGIGGANTEAFF
TGTGCCAGCAGCCAAGGGATAGGGGGCGCGAACACTGAAGCTTTCTTT
>NA|TRBV29-1|TRBJ2-7|NA
CSVEPSQGYEQYF
TGCAGCGTTGAACCCTCACAGGGCTACGAGCAGTACTTC
>TRBD1|TRBV19|TRBJ1-2|NA
CASSRFSTGDYGYTF
TGTGCCAGTAGCAGATTCTCCACAGGGGACTATGGCTACACCTTC
>NA|TRBV5-4|TRBJ2-1|NA
CASSLADSNEQFF
TGTGCCAGCAGCTTGGCCGACAGCAATGAGCAGTTCTTC
>TRBD1|TRBV18|TRBJ2-7|NA
CASSGTDYEQYF
TGTGCCAGCTCCGGGACAGATTACGAGCAGTACTTC
>NA|TRBV6-5|TRBJ1-2|NA
CASTGGEGYGYTF
TGTGCCAGCACCGGTGGTGAGGGTTATGGCTACACCTTC
>NA|TRBV6-6|TRBJ1-1|few
CASSYSYQVTEAFF
TGTGCCAGCAGTTACTCGTACCAGGTCACTGAAGCTTTCTTT
>NA|TRBV10-3|TRBJ1-2|NA
CAIRPGLRIGYTF
TGTGCCATCAGACCGGGACTGCGGATAGGCTACACCTTC
>NA|TRBV5-4|TRBJ2-1|NA
CASSWQGYEQFF
TGTGCCAGCAGCTGGCAGGGTTATGAGCAGTTCTTC